This TCR beta chain was found in a study of T cell responses to AZD1222 COVID-19 vaccine. Whole-study results and caveats: The repertoires were collected only after the peak T cell response.

Only one count was recorded for this clone. Its cognate antigen is unknown. The protocol was immunoSEQ multiplex PCR, while the TCRdb copy is restricted to in-frame clones and leaves out a portion. The sample lists roughly 140,000 clones; approximately 92% were seen once. CDR1 and CDR2 from the germline V gene are MGHRA and YSYEKL. V was shortened by 1 base and J by 9 bases, with 21 bases between the two germline ends. The CDR3 runs to 17 residues. This chain links TRBV4-1 with TRBJ1-4, with D perhaps matching TRBD1 (5 bases). This clonotype was sampled from an adult in good health. The sample was peripheral blood, taken on day 0 of AZD1222 vaccination. Here the CDR3 reads CASSQVKGTREEQKLFF. CDR3 nucleotide sequence: TGCGCCAGCAGCCAAGTCAAGGGGACGAGGGAAGAGCAAAAACTGTTTTTT.